These T cell receptor beta chains were read from a single sample in a study of control samples from healthy donors and cancer patients. The table came from immunoSEQ multiplex PCR; TCRdb's copy has only in-frame clones and leaves some out. This table holds tens of thousands of clones, 79% found once. The material sequenced was PBMCs. These receptors were taken from a man between 60 and 75 years old with head and neck cancer. CDR3s include the opening cysteine and the closing phenylalanine or tryptophan. A D gene is named only where the DNA matches it firmly. Not every row has a clone size; where given, it reads once, few, many or a size class.

v_call: TRBV28
j_call: TRBJ2-1
d_call: NA
clone_size: NA
cdr3_aa: CASFGGSSPFRNEQFF
cdr3_nt: TGTGCCAGCTTTGGGGGGAGTTCCCCTTTTCGCAATGAGCAGTTCTTC

v_call: TRBV5-6
j_call: TRBJ1-2
d_call: NA
clone_size: once
cdr3_aa: CASRQAPLTNYGYTF
cdr3_nt: TGTGCCAGCAGACAGGCCCCCCTGACTAACTATGGCTACACCTTC

v_call: TRBV5-1
j_call: TRBJ2-1
d_call: NA
clone_size: NA
cdr3_aa: CASSYLLASYNEQFF
cdr3_nt: TGCGCCAGCAGCTACCTACTAGCATCCTACAATGAGCAGTTCTTC

v_call: TRBV6-2/TRBV6-3
j_call: TRBJ2-7
d_call: TRBD2
clone_size: NA
cdr3_aa: CASSDGTSGTYEQYF
cdr3_nt: TGTGCCAGCAGTGACGGGACTAGCGGCACCTACGAGCAGTACTTC

v_call: TRBV10-3
j_call: TRBJ2-5
d_call: TRBD2
clone_size: NA
cdr3_aa: CAISETITSGRGSGTQYF
cdr3_nt: TGTGCCATCAGTGAGACCATTACTAGCGGGAGGGGAAGCGGGACCCAGTACTTC

v_call: TRBV7-3
j_call: TRBJ2-1
d_call: NA
clone_size: NA
cdr3_aa: CASSQGGYEQFF
cdr3_nt: TGTGCCAGCAGCCAGGGGGGGTATGAGCAGTTCTTC

v_call: TRBV28
j_call: TRBJ1-5
d_call: NA
clone_size: NA
cdr3_aa: CASTVPGGSIAQHF
cdr3_nt: TGTGCCAGCACCGTCCCGGGAGGGTCTATCGCCCAGCATTTT

v_call: TRBV28
j_call: TRBJ1-4
d_call: NA
clone_size: once
cdr3_aa: CASSRGGARTEKLFF
cdr3_nt: TGTGCCAGCAGTCGGGGAGGGGCGCGAACTGAAAAACTGTTTTTT

v_call: TRBV29-1
j_call: TRBJ2-2
d_call: NA
clone_size: NA
cdr3_aa: CSLRLGNTGELFF
cdr3_nt: TGCAGCCTCCGTTTGGGGAACACCGGGGAGCTGTTTTTT

v_call: TRBV5-5
j_call: TRBJ2-7
d_call: NA
clone_size: NA
cdr3_aa: CASSLMSEEQYF
cdr3_nt: TGTGCCAGCAGCTTGATGTCAGAAGAGCAGTACTTC

v_call: TRBV6-5
j_call: TRBJ2-1
d_call: NA
clone_size: NA
cdr3_aa: CASTRTGGSNNEQFF
cdr3_nt: TGTGCCAGCACCCGAACGGGGGGCTCAAACAATGAGCAGTTCTTC

v_call: TRBV28
j_call: TRBJ1-4
d_call: TRBD1
clone_size: NA
cdr3_aa: CASTTGTGMMTNEKLFF
cdr3_nt: TGTGCCAGCACAACCGGGACAGGGATGATGACTAATGAAAAACTGTTTTTT

v_call: TRBV27
j_call: TRBJ2-1
d_call: TRBD1
clone_size: once
cdr3_aa: CASSRRDRGDDEQFF
cdr3_nt: TGTGCCAGCAGCCGACGGGACAGGGGTGACGATGAGCAGTTCTTC

v_call: TRBV29-1
j_call: TRBJ1-2
d_call: NA
clone_size: NA
cdr3_aa: CSVRDGANYGYTF
cdr3_nt: TGCAGCGTCCGGGACGGAGCTAACTATGGCTACACCTTC

v_call: TRBV12-3/TRBV12-4
j_call: TRBJ1-5
d_call: NA
clone_size: NA
cdr3_aa: CASGQPQHF
cdr3_nt: TGTGCCAGCGGACAGCCCCAGCATTTT

v_call: TRBV10-3
j_call: TRBJ2-1
d_call: TRBD2
clone_size: once
cdr3_aa: CATALAGVINEQFF
cdr3_nt: TGTGCCACGGCCCTAGCGGGAGTCATTAATGAGCAGTTCTTC

v_call: TRBV28
j_call: TRBJ2-7
d_call: TRBD2
clone_size: NA
cdr3_aa: CASNIAGGPYEQYF
cdr3_nt: TGTGCCAGCAACATAGCGGGAGGGCCCTACGAGCAGTACTTC

v_call: TRBV28
j_call: TRBJ2-3
d_call: NA
clone_size: NA
cdr3_aa: CASSLDSVESSTDTQYF
cdr3_nt: TGTGCCAGCAGTTTAGACTCTGTGGAATCTAGCACAGATACGCAGTATTTT

v_call: TRBV5-5
j_call: TRBJ2-7
d_call: NA
clone_size: NA
cdr3_aa: CASSFGPDRYEQYF
cdr3_nt: TGTGCCAGCAGCTTCGGGCCGGACCGCTACGAGCAGTACTTC

v_call: TRBV28
j_call: TRBJ2-3
d_call: NA
clone_size: NA
cdr3_aa: CASSLSLAASTDTQYF
cdr3_nt: TGTGCCAGCAGTTTATCCTTGGCAGCTAGCACAGATACGCAGTATTTT

v_call: TRBV27
j_call: TRBJ2-5
d_call: NA
clone_size: NA
cdr3_aa: CASMDSNEETQYF
cdr3_nt: TGTGCCAGCATGGACTCCAATGAGGAGACCCAGTACTTC

v_call: TRBV21-1
j_call: TRBJ2-1
d_call: NA
clone_size: few
cdr3_aa: CASSLGPHRSYNEQFF
cdr3_nt: TGTGCCAGCAGCTTAGGACCCCATCGCTCCTACAATGAGCAGTTCTTC

v_call: TRBV30
j_call: TRBJ2-7
d_call: TRBD1
clone_size: NA
cdr3_aa: CAWRGTGVAYEQYF
cdr3_nt: TGTGCCTGGAGGGGGACAGGGGTGGCCTACGAGCAGTACTTC

v_call: TRBV19
j_call: TRBJ1-5
d_call: TRBD1
clone_size: NA
cdr3_aa: CASSIDRGPNQPQHF
cdr3_nt: TGTGCCAGTAGTATCGACAGGGGGCCCAATCAGCCCCAGCATTTT

v_call: TRBV10-3
j_call: TRBJ1-1
d_call: NA
clone_size: NA
cdr3_aa: CAMGPGDTEAFF
cdr3_nt: TGTGCCATGGGGCCAGGGGACACTGAAGCTTTCTTT

v_call: TRBV14
j_call: TRBJ1-6
d_call: NA
clone_size: NA
cdr3_aa: CASGRSSYNSPLHF
cdr3_nt: TGTGCCAGCGGGAGATCCTCCTATAATTCACCCCTCCACTTT

v_call: TRBV2
j_call: TRBJ2-2
d_call: TRBD2
clone_size: few
cdr3_aa: CASSVPTPSGPGELFF
cdr3_nt: TGTGCCAGCAGTGTTCCAACCCCTAGCGGTCCCGGGGAGCTGTTTTTT

v_call: TRBV6-5
j_call: TRBJ1-2
d_call: TRBD1
clone_size: NA
cdr3_aa: CASSPGTGTPYGYTF
cdr3_nt: TGTGCCAGCAGCCCGGGGACAGGGACACCCTATGGCTACACCTTC

v_call: TRBV7-3
j_call: TRBJ2-1
d_call: TRBD2
clone_size: NA
cdr3_aa: CASSLTLAASGRTNEQFF
cdr3_nt: TGTGCCAGCAGCTTAACACTCGCCGCTAGCGGGAGAACCAATGAGCAGTTCTTC